A single sample gave rise to the 31 T cell receptor beta chains below, sequenced in a study of blood T cell repertoires in COVID-19. The repertoire was sequenced with immunoSEQ multiplex PCR; TCRdb's copy has only in-frame clones and lacks some. This sample has 62,000 or so clones, with 86% found just once. What was sequenced was peripheral blood. The receptor source for this set is a woman aged 60-75 years with acute or convalescent COVID-19.

This clone was seen only once. The rearrangement uses TRBV30 and TRBJ1-6, with no clear D. V shed 4 bases and J shed 13 bases, with 20 bases lying between them. Germline-derived CDR1 and CDR2 are GTSNPN and SVGIG (reference sequence). CDR3 length: 14 residues. The CDR3 nucleotides read TGTGCCTGGACCACAGAGAGCTGGCCGGATCCCCTCCACTTT. Residues: CAWTTESWPDPLHF.

This clone has more than one count but fewer than ten. V and J are TRBV25-1 and TRBJ1-2; no firm D call. Trimming left V 1 base short and J 8 bases short, with 5 bases between. The CDR3 has 11 residues. Germline assignment: CDR1 MGHDK and CDR2 SYGVNS. For the CDR3, the DNA is TGTGCCAGCAGTGAATTTGGCGGCTACACCTTC. It translates to CASSEFGGYTF.

The V call is TRBV2, the J call TRBJ1-2; unclear D gene. V was trimmed by 0 bases and J by 7 bases, leaving 12 bases between them. The germline gives CDR1 SNHLY, CDR2 FYNNEI. The CDR3 loop spans 14 amino acids. The CDR3 DNA reads TGTGCCAGCAGTGAAGCCCCGAGGTCGGGTGGCTACACCTTC. Its translation: CASSEAPRSGGYTF.

This chain joins TRBV6-5 and TRBJ2-7; TRBD1 agrees at 9 bases. The V gene's germline CDR1 is MNHEY and CDR2 SVGAGI. J gave up 4 bases and V 7 bases, and 11 bases lay outside the gene matches. This CDR3 region has 15 residues. The CDR3 region has the DNA TGTGCCAGCAAGGACAGGGGTCCCGCGGTATACGAGCAGTACTTC. This codes for CASKDRGPAVYEQYF.

V is TRBV5-1 and J is TRBJ2-5; tentatively, D is TRBD2 (6 bases). The CDR3 is made up of 16 amino acids. The germline V and J ends were trimmed by 0 bases and 3 bases, with 15 bases remaining between them. Germline V gene data show CDR1 as SGHRS and CDR2 as YFSETQ. This CDR3 reads CASSLALVGLEETQYF. CDR3 DNA sequence: TGCGCCAGCAGCTTGGCGCTCGTGGGACTCGAAGAGACCCAGTACTTC.

Regarding this clone: The junction differs from germline at one of its ends, possibly a read error. The chain combines TRBV10-1 with TRBJ2-1; TRBD1 matches at 8 bases. Germline V lookup: CDR1 WNHNN, CDR2 SYGVQD (reference sequence). The CDR3 length is 14 residues. The CDR3 DNA reads as TGCGCCAGCAGTGTCGGACAGGGCTACCATGAGCAGTTCTTC. As protein: CASSVGQGYHEQFF.

Only one count was recorded for this clone. The chain combines TRBV28 with TRBJ2-4; possible D gene TRBD2, 6 bases. The germline gives CDR1 MDHEN, CDR2 SYDVKM. Between the trimmed V and J ends, which lost 6 bases and 0 bases, there was a span of 12 bases. The CDR3 consists of 15 residues. CDR3 bases: TGTGCCAGCAGGGGGGGATCTCTAGCCAAAAACATTCAGTACTTC. This codes for CASRGGSLAKNIQYF. Full variable domain (remainder filled in from reference TRBV28 and TRBJ2-4): DVKVTQSSRYLVKRTGEKVFLECVQDMDHENMFWYRQDPGLGLRLIYFSYDVKMKEKGDIPEGYSVSREKKERFSLILESASTNQTSMYLCASRGGSLAKNIQYFGAGTRLSVL.

DNA of the CDR3: TGTGCCAGCAGCCAAGGGACAGGGGGGTACGAGCAGTACTTC. Residues: CASSQGTGGYEQYF. The chain couples TRBV3-1 (or the pseudogene TRBV3-2) to TRBJ2-7, with 10 nucleotides matching TRBD1. The junction had 1 base not matched to a gene; V was cut back by 1 base and J by 4 bases. This CDR3 region has 14 residues. Germline V gene data show CDR1 as LGHDT and CDR2 as YNNKEL (reference sequence).

The chain couples TRBV5-1 to TRBJ1-1, with D tentatively TRBD1 (5 bases). Per germline, CDR1 SGHRS and CDR2 YFSETQ. V was clipped by 4 bases and J by 4 bases, with 11 bases between them. This CDR3 is built from 13 residues. DNA of the CDR3: TGCGCCAGCAGCGGGACGGGGGGCACTGAAGCTTTCTTT. Its protein product is CASSGTGGTEAFF.

The chain combines TRBV10-1 with TRBJ1-4; 10 bases agree with TRBD1. The junction had 8 bases not matched to a gene; V was cut back by 2 bases and J by 5 bases. The CDR3 totals 17 residues. Germline V CDR1 and CDR2: WNHNN, SYGVQD (reference sequence). The chain's CDR3 is CASSEPGQGTINEKLFF. DNA of the CDR3: TGCGCCAGCAGTGAGCCGGGACAGGGGACTATAAATGAAAAACTGTTTTTT.

This clone was observed a single time. This chain connects TRBV30 to TRBJ1-2; a possible D gene is TRBD1 (6 bases). Germline-derived CDR1 and CDR2 are GTSNPN and SVGIG (reference sequence). The CDR3 consists of 13 residues. The V gene lost 0 bases and the J gene lost 7 bases, with 12 bases spanning the gap. This chain's CDR3 is CAWSVRVGGGYTF. In DNA, the CDR3 is TGTGCCTGGAGTGTACGAGTAGGGGGTGGCTACACCTTC.

This chain connects TRBV27 to TRBJ1-6; D gene unclear. V lost 6 bases and J 11 bases, leaving 14 bases between the germline ends. Germline V gene lookup returns CDR1 MNHEY and CDR2 SMNVEV (reference sequence). The CDR3 consists of 13 residues. CDR3 loop: CASSPWSSAPLHF. The CDR3 DNA is TGTGCCAGCAGCCCATGGTCGTCGGCACCCCTCCACTTT.

The chain has TRBV5-1 and TRBJ2-1; 12 bases map to TRBD2. The length of the CDR3 is 15 residues. The germline V gene has CDR1 SGHRS and CDR2 YFSETQ. V gave up 4 bases and J gave up 4 bases; unmatched junction bases: 3. The CDR3 nucleotides read TGCGCCAGCAGCCCTAGCGGGGGGGTTTACAATGAGCAGTTCTTC. This sequence encodes CASSPSGGVYNEQFF.

CDR3 nucleotides: TGTGCCAGCAGTTTAACTGGGCCAGGGCATAGCAATCAGCCCCAGCATTTT. Translating it yields CASSLTGPGHSNQPQHF. V gene TRBV27 combines with J gene TRBJ1-5, with a tentative D call TRBD1 (5 bases). CDR1 is MNHEY and CDR2 is SMNVEV in the germline V gene (reference sequence). The CDR3 covers 17 residues. Trimming took off 2 bases at V and 0 bases at J, with 14 bases between the two ends.

The V and J genes are TRBV3-1 (or the pseudogene TRBV3-2) and TRBJ1-1, with D possibly TRBD1 on 6 matching bases. CDR1 is LGHDT, CDR2 YNNKEL, per germline (reference sequence). This CDR3 comprises 14 residues. Between the trimmed V and J ends, which lost 4 bases and 5 bases, there was a span of 14 bases. The CDR3 DNA is TGTGCCAGCAGCCCGAGGGGGACGTGGACTGAAGCTTTCTTT. Translated, it gives CASSPRGTWTEAFF.

This clone was picked up a small number of times. The rearrangement links TRBV4-1 to TRBJ1-4; possibly TRBD1 for D (6 bases). This CDR3 contains 16 residues. Deletions cut 6 bases from V and 0 bases from J, with 14 bases between. Germline lookup yields CDR1 MGHRA and CDR2 YSYEKL. The CDR3 sequence is CASSLGTYATNEKLFF. CDR3 nucleotide sequence: TGCGCCAGCAGTCTAGGGACATATGCAACTAATGAAAAACTGTTTTTT.

The chain links TRBV11-1 to TRBJ2-5; 7 bases agree with TRBD2. CDR1 is SGHAT and CDR2 is FQDESV in the germline V gene (reference sequence). V dropped 4 bases and J dropped 4; count of bases not matched to a gene: 9. This CDR3 has 15 residues. CDR3 amino acids: CASSSDGGRSETQYF. In nucleotides, the CDR3 is TGTGCCAGCAGCTCGGACGGGGGGAGGTCAGAGACCCAGTACTTC.

V is TRBV4-1 and J is TRBJ1-1, with D unresolved. There are 15 residues in the CDR3. The germline gives CDR1 MGHRA, CDR2 YSYEKL. Trimming took 4 bases from V and 1 from J, leaving 13 bases between them. The CDR3: CASSLTRQSNTEAFF. In DNA, the CDR3 is TGCGCCAGCAGCCTAACCAGGCAGTCGAACACTGAAGCTTTCTTT.

The chain couples TRBV27 to TRBJ1-1; D gene uncertain. The CDR3 spans 16 residues. Deletions cut 5 bases from V and 0 bases from J, with 16 bases between. Germline V gene data show CDR1 as MNHEY and CDR2 as SMNVEV (reference sequence). CDR3: CASSPGLGSLNTEAFF. DNA of the CDR3: TGTGCCAGCAGTCCAGGCCTTGGCAGTCTGAACACTGAAGCTTTCTTT.

J is TRBJ1-4 and V is TRBV5-4, with TRBD1 as a possible D gene (5 bases). Between the trimmed V and J ends, which lost 1 base and 7 bases, there was a span of 11 bases. Germline V CDR1 and CDR2: SGHNT, YYREEE (reference sequence). The CDR3 length is 14 residues. Here the CDR3 reads CASSLLGGSEKLFF. CDR3 nucleotides: TGTGCCAGCAGCTTGCTCGGGGGGAGTGAAAAACTGTTTTTT.

The chain links TRBV7-9 to TRBJ2-1; TRBD2 aligns across 12 bases. The V segment lost 5 bases and the J segment 6 bases; nucleotides outside the gene matches: 5. Germline V gene lookup returns CDR1 SEHNR and CDR2 FQNEAQ (reference sequence). The length of the CDR3 is 15 residues. DNA for the CDR3: TGTGCCAGCAGCCCGAGGACTAGCGGGGCCAATGAGCAGTTCTTC. Its protein is CASSPRTSGANEQFF.

The chain joins TRBV5-1 to TRBJ2-1; a possible D gene is TRBD2 (5 bases). Per germline, CDR1 SGHRS and CDR2 YFSETQ. The CDR3 consists of 16 residues. The germline V and J ends were trimmed by 0 bases and 7 bases, with 17 bases remaining between them. CDR3 region: CASSLGSTSDRNEQFF. CDR3 bases: TGCGCCAGCAGCTTGGGGTCCACTAGTGATCGGAATGAGCAGTTCTTC.

The chain joins TRBV19 to TRBJ1-1; 12 nucleotides agree with TRBD1. Germline CDR1 reads LNHDA; CDR2 reads SQIVND (reference sequence). There are 17 residues in the CDR3. J was trimmed by 6 bases and V by 7 bases; bases with no gene match: 15. Here the CDR3 reads CASMGMPGQGARAEAFF. CDR3 nucleotide sequence: TGTGCCAGTATGGGGATGCCGGGACAGGGGGCGCGGGCTGAAGCTTTCTTT.

The chain combines TRBV10-3 with TRBJ2-7, with 10 positions matching TRBD1. Germline loops: CDR1 ENHRY, CDR2 SYGVKD. V lost 3 bases and J lost 1; bases outside the gene matches: 6. The CDR3 sequence is 16 residues long. CDR3 loop: CAISDPGTGASYEQYF. CDR3 DNA sequence: TGTGCCATCAGTGACCCCGGGACAGGGGCATCCTACGAGCAGTACTTC.

CDR3 sequence reads: CSVRTGERGEAFF. CDR3 coding DNA: TGCAGCGTCCGGACAGGGGAGCGGGGGGAAGCTTTCTTT. The rearrangement uses TRBV29-1 and TRBJ1-1; 9 nucleotides align to TRBD1. The CDR3 loop spans 13 amino acids. In germline, CDR1 is SQVTM, CDR2 ANQGSEA. After removal of 6 bases from V and 8 bases from J, the junction contained 10 bases not matched to a gene. Looking up the rest from reference TRBV29-1 and TRBJ1-1 gives the full variable domain: SAVISQKPSRDICQRGTSLTIQCQVDSQVTMMFWYRQQPGQSLTLIATANQGSEATYESGFVIDKFPISRPNLTFSTLTVSNMSPEDSSIYLCSVRTGERGEAFFGQGTRLTVV.

J is TRBJ2-3 and V is TRBV29-1; no firm D call. V was cut by 4 bases and J by 2 bases, with 13 bases left in between. CDR1 SQVTM and CDR2 ANQGSEA come from the germline V gene. The CDR3 sequence is 14 residues long. The CDR3 protein is CSVGSSLPTDTQYF. CDR3 DNA: TGCAGCGTTGGATCTAGTCTCCCCACAGATACGCAGTATTTT.

The genes are TRBV11-1 and TRBJ1-1, with 7 nucleotides matching TRBD1. CDR1 SGHAT and CDR2 FQDESV come from the germline V gene (reference sequence). V was pared by 5 bases and J by 0 bases, with 6 bases of the junction left unmatched. CDR3 length equals 15 residues. Written as DNA, the CDR3 is TGTGCCAGCAGCCTGGGACAGACCCTGAACACTGAAGCTTTCTTT. It specifies CASSLGQTLNTEAFF.

The V and J genes are TRBV2 and TRBJ1-5; 7 nucleotides line up with TRBD1. This CDR3 has 14 amino acids. The V segment lost 6 bases and the J segment 2 bases; nucleotides outside the gene matches: 4. CDR1 and CDR2 (germline): SNHLY, FYNNEI. CDR3: CASRLGQGNQPQHF. The CDR3 DNA reads TGTGCCAGCAGGCTTGGACAGGGCAATCAGCCCCAGCATTTT.

The rearrangement uses TRBV7-2 and TRBJ1-1, with 8 bases aligning to TRBD1. CDR1 and CDR2 from the germline V gene are SGHTA and FQGNSA. Losses at the gene ends were 0 bases for V and 5 bases for J; bases not matched to a gene: 20. This CDR3 has 20 amino acids. The CDR3 loop reads CASSLASPAGGRGGGTEAFF. DNA for the CDR3: TGTGCCAGCAGCTTAGCTTCCCCCGCAGGGGGCCGGGGAGGAGGAACTGAAGCTTTCTTT.

The chain is built from TRBV28 and TRBJ1-2, with a possible D match to TRBD1 (6 bases). The V end lost 6 bases, the J end lost 7 bases, and 15 bases lay between the germline ends. CDR3 length equals 13 residues. CDR1 MDHEN and CDR2 SYDVKM come from the germline V gene. DNA for the CDR3: TGTGCCAGCAGGGCCTCGGGGGGCGCTGGCTACACCTTC. Residues: CASRASGGAGYTF.

The chain links TRBV19 to TRBJ2-3, with D possibly TRBD1 on 6 matching bases. The CDR3 spans 16 residues. The V and J ends lost 6 bases and 2 bases respectively, with 18 bases between them. CDR1 and CDR2 from the germline V gene are LNHDA and SQIVND (reference sequence). The chain's CDR3 is CASRNQGKGSTDTQYF. CDR3 sequence (DNA): TGTGCCAGTAGGAACCAGGGGAAGGGATCCACAGATACGCAGTATTTT.